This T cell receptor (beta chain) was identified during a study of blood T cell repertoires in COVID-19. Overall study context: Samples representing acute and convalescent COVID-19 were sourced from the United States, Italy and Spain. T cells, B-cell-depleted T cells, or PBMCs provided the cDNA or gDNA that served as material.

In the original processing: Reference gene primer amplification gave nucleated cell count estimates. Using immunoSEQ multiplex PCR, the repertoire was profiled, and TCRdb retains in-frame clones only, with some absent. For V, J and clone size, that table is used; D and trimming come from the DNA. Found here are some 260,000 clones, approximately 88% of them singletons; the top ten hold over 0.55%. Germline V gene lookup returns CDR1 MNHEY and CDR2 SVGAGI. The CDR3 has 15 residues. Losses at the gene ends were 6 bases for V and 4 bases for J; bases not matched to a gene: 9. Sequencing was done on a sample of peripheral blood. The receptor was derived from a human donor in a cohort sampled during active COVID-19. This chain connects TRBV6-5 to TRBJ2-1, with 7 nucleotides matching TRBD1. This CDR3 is CASSVDRLTYNEQFF. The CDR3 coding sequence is TGTGCCAGCAGCGTGGACAGGCTTACGTACAATGAGCAGTTCTTC.